The clone carrying this TCR beta chain was seen just once. Its antigen is unknown. Some clones are missing from TCRdb's copy, which holds only in-frame ones; the method was immunoSEQ multiplex PCR. The profile shows under 50,000 clones, 60% to 80% of them singletons. This sample stems from a study of OX40 agonist ivuxolimab in advanced cancers. V shed 2 bases and J 4 bases; nucleotides not matched to a gene: 5. There are 15 residues in the CDR3. Germline assignment: CDR1 MNHEY and CDR2 SVGAGI. Findings and limits, study-wide: Normalized T-cell clonal expansion was also low in some nonresponders. Both CD4+ and CD8+ T cell populations in blood had undergone clonal expansion by week 6 at 0.1 to 3.0 mg/kg.

The TCR comes from an adult with an advanced solid tumor such as melanoma, head and neck, liver or kidney cancer. The chain combines TRBV6-5 with TRBJ2-7; TRBD2 matches 10 bases. Here the sequenced sample was CD4+ or CD8+ T cells sorted from blood, taken in a trial of the OX40 agonist ivuxolimab. The CDR3 region is CASSYLGLAAYEQYF. The CDR3 region has the DNA TGTGCCAGCAGTTACCTAGGACTAGCGGCTTACGAGCAGTACTTC.